This T cell receptor beta chain was obtained from a study of control samples from healthy donors and cancer patients. Generated by immunoSEQ multiplex PCR, the TCRdb table keeps only in-frame clones and is missing some. The repertoire holds some 78,000 clones, with 85% to 90% as singletons. The ends were cut back, 0 bases at V and 5 bases at J, with 19 bases in the middle. Germline CDR1 is LGHNA and CDR2 is YSLEER. The CDR3 length is 17 residues. This receptor was taken from a woman aged 55-70 years in good health. Source material: blood. The chain recombines TRBV4-3 with TRBJ1-1, with D possibly being TRBD1 (6 bases). CDR3 residues: CASSQDGRGGSMTEAFF. Written as DNA, the CDR3 is TGCGCCAGCAGCCAAGATGGTCGAGGGGGAAGTATGACTGAAGCTTTCTTT.